This TCR beta chain is from a study of early stage breast cancer tumors. Assay used: immunoSEQ multiplex PCR; TCRdb lists only in-frame clones, some missing. This sample has roughly 48,000 clones, with roughly 83% found just once. J gave up 2 bases and V 3 bases, and 8 bases lay outside the gene matches. This CDR3 region has 15 residues. In germline, CDR1 is GTSNPN, CDR2 SVGIG (reference sequence). This TCR was recovered from a person between 50 and 60 years old with breast cancer. J is TRBJ2-5 and V is TRBV30; TRBD1 aligns across 8 bases. Sequencing was carried out using blood. The CDR3, as DNA: TGTGCCTGGAGAGCCTCCGGGACAGGACAAGAGACCCAGTACTTC. This sequence encodes CAWRASGTGQETQYF.